These 8 T cell receptor beta chains were sequenced from one sample in a study of blood T cell repertoires in COVID-19. This table comes from immunoSEQ multiplex PCR, and its TCRdb copy is limited to in-frame clones, with some not included. The table records 130,000 to 150,000 clones, roughly 79% of them present only once. The specimen was peripheral blood. The source is a woman aged 55-69 years with acute or convalescent COVID-19.

This clone turned up a few times. The gene calls are TRBV5-4 and TRBJ2-5, with D perhaps TRBD1 (6 bases). The V gene lost 0 bases and the J gene lost 5 bases, with 14 bases spanning the gap. Germline-derived CDR1 and CDR2 are SGHNT and YYREEE (reference sequence). The CDR3 sequence is 15 residues long. CDR3 loop: CASSLGLQGEETQYF. In nucleotides, the CDR3 is TGTGCCAGCAGCTTGGGGCTACAGGGTGAGGAGACCCAGTACTTC.

The rearrangement joins TRBV15 to TRBJ2-1, with TRBD1 as a possible D gene (6 bases). V dropped 5 bases and J dropped 8 bases, with 19 bases sitting between them. The CDR3 loop spans 15 amino acids. The germline CDR1 and CDR2 sequences are LNHNV and YYDKDF (reference sequence). Here the CDR3 DNA reads TGTGCCACCAGCCAGCAGGGGACGTTTTCTGATGAGCAGTTCTTC. It is translated as CATSQQGTFSDEQFF.

The chain has TRBV13 and TRBJ1-1; TRBD1 matches 8 bases. The V gene end was trimmed by 4 bases and the J gene end by 1 base; junction bases not matched to a gene: 2. Germline lookup yields CDR1 PRHDT and CDR2 FYEKMQ (reference sequence). CDR3 length: 14 amino acids. CDR3: CASSSDRANTEAFF. In nucleotides, the CDR3 is TGTGCCAGCAGCTCGGACAGGGCGAACACTGAAGCTTTCTTT.

The chain recombines TRBV6-1 with TRBJ2-3; D is perhaps TRBD1 (6 bases). Trimming shortened V by 1 base and J by 2 bases, and 16 bases separated the two germline ends. Germline CDR1 and CDR2: MNHNS and SASEGT. CDR3 length: 17 residues. The CDR3 DNA reads TGTGCCAGCAGTGAAGTTGGACTCGGACAGCTCACAGATACGCAGTATTTT. It yields the protein CASSEVGLGQLTDTQYF.

There are a few counts of this clone. The chain uses TRBV30 and TRBJ2-1; the match to TRBD2 covers 7 bases. The CDR3 extends over 15 amino acids. CDR1 and CDR2 from the germline V gene are GTSNPN and SVGIG (reference sequence). The trim removed 0 bases at V and 7 bases at J, leaving 9 bases unmatched. The CDR3: CAWSVLSGPTNEQFF. The DNA of the CDR3 is TGTGCCTGGAGTGTACTTAGCGGGCCGACTAATGAGCAGTTCTTC. Full variable domain (outside the CDR3, taken from reference TRBV30 and TRBJ2-1): SQTIHQWPATLVQPVGSPLSLECTVEGTSNPNLYWYRQAAGRGLQLLFYSVGIGQISSEVPQNLSASRPQDRQFILSSKKLLLSDSGFYLCAWSVLSGPTNEQFFGPGTRLTVL.

This chain connects TRBV28 to TRBJ1-5, with no clear D. Germline-derived CDR1 and CDR2 are MDHEN and SYDVKM. This CDR3 is 12 amino acids long. The germline V and J ends were trimmed by 10 bases and 4 bases, with 11 bases remaining between them. The CDR3 nucleotides read TGTGCCACAGACACCGCTAATCAGCCCCAGCATTTT. Its translation: CATDTANQPQHF. The full variable domain, completed using reference TRBV28 and TRBJ1-5, is DVKVTQSSRYLVKRTGEKVFLECVQDMDHENMFWYRQDPGLGLRLIYFSYDVKMKEKGDIPEGYSVSREKKERFSLILESASTNQTSMYLCATDTANQPQHFGDGTRLSIL.

This sequence joins TRBV30 and TRBJ2-3, with 8 positions matching TRBD1. The germline V gene encodes CDR1 GTSNPN and CDR2 SVGIG (reference sequence). The CDR3 extends over 15 amino acids. V lost 0 bases, J lost 0 bases, and 2 bases stayed unmatched. CDR3 nucleotides: TGTGCCTGGAGTGTCGGACAGGGAAGCACAGATACGCAGTATTTT. This encodes CAWSVGQGSTDTQYF.

The chain is built from TRBV11-1 and TRBJ1-3; D gene unclear. Trimming cost V 0 bases and J 0 bases, with 9 bases left between them. The CDR3 runs 16 residues. Germline V lookup: CDR1 SGHAT, CDR2 FQDESV (reference sequence). CDR3 region: CASSLARRNSGNTIYF. CDR3 DNA: TGTGCCAGCAGCTTAGCGAGGAGGAACTCTGGAAACACCATATATTTT.